The sequence of this TCR beta chain was determined in a study of cytomegalovirus exposure and HLA in healthy donors. Findings and caveats of the study: Differences between HLA loci emerged in a later analysis of TCR association rates, with DRB1 most and HLA-C fewest. Under in vitro conditions, three CMV-associated chains were confirmed as specific for CMV antigens.

A multiplex PCR was run with 60 Vbeta primers and 13 Jbeta primers. The assay was immunoSEQ multiplex PCR, and TCRdb's table has in-frame clones only and misses some. This table holds 100,000 to 150,000 clones, roughly 77% found once. A remark on this clone: The antigen remains unidentified.

The germline V gene has CDR1 LNHDA and CDR2 SQIVND (reference sequence). Trimming at V came to 3 bases and at J to 8 bases, leaving 6 bases not matched to a gene. This CDR3 spans 13 amino acids. The source of this sequence is a man aged 18 to 30 in good health and CMV-seronegative. The chain combines TRBV19 with TRBJ1-2, with 7 bases aligning to TRBD1. The material sequenced was PBMCs. CDR3: CASSMGTGAGYTF. For the CDR3, the DNA is TGTGCCAGTAGTATGGGAACAGGGGCCGGCTACACCTTC.